This TCR beta chain emerged from a study of CD8 T cells in ankylosing spondylitis. In this sample, this clonotype turned up many times. The antigen remains unidentified. Trimming removed 1 base at V and 0 bases at J, with 6 bases between. The length of the CDR3 is 14 residues. Broader study findings: In ankylosing spondylitis blood, a motif of seven to nine highly homologous TCR beta variants appeared characteristic. Some motif variants were previously reported in reactive arthritis synovial fluid and blood.

TCRdb re-called the 5' RACE reads through MiXCR, storing one row per CDR3 protein. This table holds hundreds of thousands of distinct CDR3 sequences, about 26% found once. The receptor was derived from a male donor with ankylosing spondylitis or in good health (not recorded which). The chain carries TRBV12-3 or TRBV12-4 and TRBJ1-2; D call uncertain. Sequenced sample: blood, either unsorted or a sorted T cell fraction (not recorded which). The CDR3 DNA reads TGTGCCAGCAGTTTAGGGTCAGCTAACTATGGCTACACCTTC. This codes for CASSLGSANYGYTF.